Below, one T cell receptor (beta chain) is given with its context. This record belongs to a study of blood T cell repertoires in COVID-19. Germline V gene data show CDR1 as MNHNS and CDR2 as SASEGT. This CDR3 is built from 15 residues. V shed 3 bases, J shed 5 bases, and the junction held 8 bases outside the gene matches. Measured with immunoSEQ multiplex PCR; TCRdb has only the in-frame clones, and not every one. The sample has 95,000 to 100,000 clones, less than 85% seen once. The origin of this receptor is a woman aged 80 or over with active or convalescent COVID-19. The material sequenced was peripheral blood. The genes are TRBV6-1 and TRBJ1-2, with 8 bases that match TRBD1. CDR3 sequence (DNA): TGTGCCAGCAGTGAGCTACTGGGACAGGCGTATGGCTACACCTTC. Translating gives CASSELLGQAYGYTF.